These 16 T cell receptor beta chains were sequenced from one sample in a study of T cells in Graves' hyperthyroidism and ophthalmopathy. Amplification targeted TCR beta CDR3 regions from RNA transcripts. The study used the HTBI primer set for a first-round RT-PCR of the TCR CDR3. TCRdb reanalysed the multiplex PCR reads using MiXCR and keeps one entry per CDR3 protein. Found here are about 520,000 distinct CDR3 sequences, less than 25% of them singletons; the top ten hold 26%. Sequencing input: blood. Source of these receptors: a man aged 18-30 years with Graves' hyperthyroidism.

This clonotype was seen many times. The gene calls are TRBV9 and TRBJ2-5; D is possibly TRBD1 or TRBD2 (5 bases each). CDR1 and CDR2 (germline): SGDLS, YYNGEE. CDR3 length: 15 residues. Trimming shortened V by 0 bases and J by 5 bases, and 14 bases separated the two germline ends. This CDR3 is CASSVEGAGMETQYF. Written as DNA, the CDR3 is TGTGCCAGCAGCGTAGAGGGAGCAGGGATGGAGACCCAGTACTTC.

This clonotype has a count of ten or more. This chain uses TRBV19 with TRBJ1-2; 12 bases map to TRBD1. The CDR3 consists of 16 residues. V was clipped by 4 bases and J by 7 bases; unmatched bases: 10. Germline CDR1 is LNHDA and CDR2 is SQIVND (reference sequence). The CDR3 reads CASSTAPGQGAVGYTF. The CDR3 nucleotides read TGTGCCAGTAGTACCGCCCCGGGACAGGGGGCAGTTGGCTACACCTTC.

The table lists this clonotype with a few counts. The V gene is TRBV2, the J gene TRBJ1-3; no clear D. The CDR3 is made up of 14 amino acids. Between the trimmed V and J ends, which lost 6 bases and 0 bases, there was a span of 9 bases. Per germline, CDR1 SNHLY and CDR2 FYNNEI. The CDR3 here is CASRGFRSGNTIYF. As DNA, the CDR3 is TGTGCCAGCAGGGGGTTTCGCTCTGGAAACACCATATATTTT.

The chain couples TRBV6-1 to TRBJ1-2; D perhaps matches TRBD1 (5 bases). Germline V gives CDR1 MNHNS, CDR2 SASEGT. Trimming took off 6 bases at V and 0 bases at J, with 14 bases between the two ends. This CDR3 spans 15 amino acids. The CDR3 protein is CASRKGLTANYGYTF. The CDR3 DNA reads TGTGCCAGCAGGAAGGGACTTACAGCTAACTATGGCTACACCTTC.

In this sample, this clonotype turned up many times. The chain is built from TRBV12-3 or TRBV12-4 and TRBJ1-1; D remains unclear. V gave up 4 bases and J gave up 0 bases, with 9 bases separating them. There are 14 residues in the CDR3. CDR3 sequence: CASSSLDLNTEAFF. The CDR3 bases are TGTGCCAGCAGTTCCCTGGACCTGAACACTGAAGCTTTCTTT.

This clonotype was counted at least ten times. This chain joins TRBV28 and TRBJ1-2; D perhaps matches TRBD1 (6 bases). The germline gives CDR1 MDHEN, CDR2 SYDVKM. V lost 6 bases, J lost 4 bases, and 12 bases lay in between. The CDR3 has 13 amino acids. CDR3 amino acids: CASRLRGGYGYTF. The CDR3 coding sequence is TGTGCCAGCAGACTCAGGGGAGGCTATGGCTACACCTTC.

In its sample, this clonotype was seen many times. This rearrangement joins TRBV25-1 to TRBJ1-2, with TRBD1 identical over 8 bases. The V segment lost 0 bases and the J segment 6 bases; nucleotides outside the gene matches: 3. The CDR3 runs to 14 residues. The germline V gene has CDR1 MGHDK and CDR2 SYGVNS. The CDR3 DNA is TGTGCCAGCAGTGAATATGGGACAGGTGATGGCTACACCTTC. It yields the protein CASSEYGTGDGYTF.

This clonotype has only a few counts. The chain carries TRBV12-5 and TRBJ2-7; maybe TRBD2 (6 bases). Trimming removed 7 bases from V and 1 base from J, with 17 bases in between. Germline V CDR1 and CDR2: LGHNT, FRNRAP. The CDR3 has 15 amino acids. CDR3 residues: CASAPGGALSYEQYF. In DNA, the CDR3 is TGTGCTAGTGCCCCTGGAGGGGCTTTGTCCTACGAGCAGTACTTC. The full variable domain, in which reference TRBV12-5 and TRBJ2-7 provide the parts outside the CDR3, is DARVTQTPRHKVTEMGQEVTMRCQPILGHNTVFWYRQTMMQGLELLAYFRNRAPLDDSGMPKDRFSAEMPDATLATLKIQPSEPRDSAVYFCASAPGGALSYEQYFGPGTRLTVT.

Comment on this clonotype: This may be a read error: a much more frequent sequence differs by one nucleotide. V is TRBV2 and J is TRBJ1-5, with 7 bases fitting TRBD1. The CDR3 sequence is 14 residues long. Germline assignment: CDR1 SNHLY and CDR2 FYNNEI. Trimming at V came to 6 bases and at J to 2 bases, leaving 4 bases not matched to a gene. In nucleotides, the CDR3 is TGTGCCAGCAGGAGCGACAGGGGCAATCAGCCCCAGCATTTT. Amino acids: CASRSDRGNQPQHF.

There are a few counts of this clonotype. This chain joins TRBV19 and TRBJ1-5; tentatively, D is TRBD1 (5 bases). The CDR3 totals 16 residues. Between the trimmed V and J ends, which lost 5 bases and 6 bases, there was a span of 20 bases. Germline CDR1 LNHDA, CDR2 SQIVND (reference sequence). CDR3 region: CASSDGDRGSGQPQHF. CDR3 DNA sequence: TGTGCCAGTAGTGACGGGGATAGGGGATCCGGTCAGCCCCAGCATTTT.

The chain joins TRBV6-1 to TRBJ1-2; D is unresolved. The CDR3 totals 13 residues. CDR1 is MNHNS and CDR2 is SASEGT in the germline V gene. Trimming removed 6 bases at V and 0 bases at J, with 8 bases between. The CDR3 sequence is CASRDPPNYGYTF. CDR3 bases: TGTGCCAGCAGGGACCCCCCTAACTATGGCTACACCTTC.

This clonotype was seen ten or more times. The chain employs TRBV27 and TRBJ1-5, with D unresolved. Between the trimmed V and J ends, which lost 0 bases and 7 bases, there was a span of 7 bases. This CDR3 comprises 13 residues. In germline, CDR1 is MNHEY, CDR2 SMNVEV (reference sequence). The CDR3: CASSLSSEQPQHF. The CDR3 DNA reads TGTGCCAGCAGTTTATCCTCAGAGCAGCCCCAGCATTTT.

This clonotype appeared many times. The V call is TRBV7-9, the J call TRBJ1-1; 8 bases are a match to TRBD1. CDR1 and CDR2 from the germline V gene are SEHNR and FQNEAQ (reference sequence). This CDR3 comprises 15 residues. The J segment lost 4 bases and the V segment lost 5 bases, leaving 9 bases of the junction unmatched. CDR3 residues: CASSPLRQGSTEAFF. In nucleotides, the CDR3 is TGTGCCAGCAGCCCTTTAAGACAGGGGAGCACTGAAGCTTTCTTT. Together with reference TRBV7-9 and TRBJ1-1, the CDR3 gives the full variable domain: DTGVSQNPRHKITKRGQNVTFRCDPISEHNRLYWYRQTLGQGPEFLTYFQNEAQLEKSRLLSDRFSAERPKGSFSTLEIQRTEQGDSAMYLCASSPLRQGSTEAFFGQGTRLTVV.

This clonotype appeared many times. The chain employs TRBV29-1 and TRBJ1-2, with D maybe TRBD1 (5 bases). Germline V gives CDR1 SQVTM, CDR2 ANQGSEA. This CDR3 has 13 residues. The V end lost 0 bases, the J end lost 3 bases, and 8 bases lay between the germline ends. CDR3 in amino acids: CSVEEGVDYGYTF. Here the CDR3 DNA reads TGCAGCGTTGAAGAAGGGGTGGACTATGGCTACACCTTC.

The chain has TRBV12-3 or TRBV12-4 and TRBJ1-2, with D possibly being TRBD1 (5 bases). CDR3 length: 13 residues. V was cut by 5 bases and J by 3 bases, with 10 bases left in between. The CDR3 nucleotides read TGTGCCAGCAGTACCGGGACCTACTATGGCTACACCTTC. It translates to CASSTGTYYGYTF.

The chain is built from TRBV6-1 and TRBJ2-7; D not resolved. Germline CDR1 and CDR2: MNHNS and SASEGT. Trimming left V 7 bases short and J 0 bases short, with 13 bases between. The CDR3 loop spans 14 amino acids. CDR3 in amino acids: CASNPDGFSYEQYF. The CDR3, as DNA: TGTGCCAGCAACCCCGATGGTTTCTCCTACGAGCAGTACTTC.